The 11 T cell receptor beta chains below were found in one sample sequenced in a study of T-cell memory formation after mild COVID-19. TCRdb processed the 5' RACE reads anew with MiXCR; each CDR3 protein has one entry. The sample lists more than 120,000 distinct CDR3 sequences; around 5.8% were seen once. Source material: PBMCs or a T cell subset sorted from them (not recorded which). The receptors were sampled from an adult woman who had mild COVID-19 (a few samples of this study predate the infection). Cell type and time point are not known.

This clonotype was picked up many times. This chain connects TRBV6-5 to TRBJ2-1; 8 nucleotides match TRBD2. This CDR3 comprises 17 residues. CDR1 is MNHEY, CDR2 SVGAGI, per germline. Trimming took 5 bases from V and 7 from J; bases not matched to a gene: 16. The CDR3 sequence is CASSRTPPGTRFNEQFF. DNA for the CDR3: TGTGCCAGCAGTCGGACCCCACCCGGGACTAGGTTTAATGAGCAGTTCTTC.

This clonotype was counted between two and nine times. The chain uses TRBV6-1 and TRBJ2-7; TRBD1 matches 8 bases. V was pared by 8 bases and J by 4 bases, with 16 bases of the junction left unmatched. Germline V gene data show CDR1 as MNHNS and CDR2 as SASEGT. CDR3 length: 16 residues. As DNA, the CDR3 is TGTGCCAGCCGAGGGCCCGGAACAGGGGGATTATACGAGCAGTACTTC. The encoded protein is CASRGPGTGGLYEQYF.

The V and J genes are TRBV12-5 and TRBJ2-7; D is possibly TRBD1 or TRBD2 (5 bases each). Trimming shortened V by 0 bases and J by 0 bases, and 12 bases separated the two germline ends. The CDR3 covers 16 residues. Germline V gene sequence: CDR1 LGHNT, CDR2 FRNRAP. The CDR3 coding sequence is TGTGCTAGTGGTTTGGTCACAGGAGGTTACTCCTACGAGCAGTACTTC. It codes for CASGLVTGGYSYEQYF.

In its sample, this clonotype was seen many times. The rearrangement links TRBV18 to TRBJ2-7; the match to TRBD1 covers 7 bases. With 3 bases clipped from V and 1 base from J, the junction kept 0 bases outside the gene matches. The CDR3 loop spans 13 amino acids. From germline, CDR1 is KGHSH and CDR2 LQKENI. The CDR3 loop is CASSPGQSYEQYF. For the CDR3, the DNA is TGTGCCAGCTCACCGGGACAGTCCTACGAGCAGTACTTC.

On this clonotype: A much larger clone differs from this one at a single base, so this may be a read error. The chain uses TRBV29-1 and TRBJ2-7, with a tentative D call TRBD1 (6 bases). The CDR3 sequence is 13 residues long. Germline V gene lookup returns CDR1 SQVTM and CDR2 ANQGSEA. The CDR3 DNA is TGCATCGTTTCGCAGGGGACCTCCTACGAGCAGTACTTC. Its protein product is CIVSQGTSYEQYF.

V gene TRBV19 combines with J gene TRBJ1-5, with no clear D. Trimming removed 5 bases from V and 1 base from J, with 12 bases in between. The CDR3 spans 15 residues. The germline CDR1 and CDR2 sequences are LNHDA and SQIVND (reference sequence). The CDR3 bases are TGTGCCAGTAGTTTCGGAAGGGTAAGCAATCAGCCCCAGCATTTT. Its protein product is CASSFGRVSNQPQHF.

The chain carries TRBV12-3 or TRBV12-4 and TRBJ2-2, with no clear D. The V gene lost 1 base and the J gene lost 0 bases, with 6 bases spanning the gap. The CDR3 has 15 amino acids. In DNA form, the CDR3 reads TGTGCCAGCAGTTTAGGGGTTCCGAACACCGGGGAGCTGTTTTTT. This sequence encodes CASSLGVPNTGELFF.

This clonotype has just a few counts. This chain connects TRBV7-3 to TRBJ1-1; D is undetermined. Germline V lookup: CDR1 SGHTA, CDR2 FQGTGA. The germline V and J ends were trimmed by 0 bases and 0 bases, with 5 bases remaining between them. CDR3 length: 14 amino acids. In nucleotides, the CDR3 is TGTGCCAGCAGCTTAACTGCGGTGAACACTGAAGCTTTCTTT. This encodes CASSLTAVNTEAFF.

This chain joins TRBV6-5 and TRBJ2-6; D is perhaps TRBD1 or TRBD2 (5 bases each). The CDR3 covers 17 residues. Trimming removed 0 bases at V and 2 bases at J, with 11 bases between. The germline V gene has CDR1 MNHEY and CDR2 SVGAGI. The CDR3 reads CASSYSIVGAGANVLTF. CDR3 nucleotides: TGTGCCAGCAGTTACTCGATAGTGGGGGCTGGGGCCAACGTCCTGACTTTC.

V and J are TRBV19 and TRBJ1-2, with 9 bases identical to TRBD1. Per the germline V gene, CDR1 is LNHDA and CDR2 is SQIVND (reference sequence). The CDR3 contains 15 residues. Trimming took 5 bases from V and 3 from J; bases not matched to a gene: 7. Written as DNA, the CDR3 is TGTGCCAGTAGTCCCCAAACAGGGGGCGACTATGGCTACACCTTC. Translating it yields CASSPQTGGDYGYTF.

This clonotype has just a few counts. The DNA for the CDR3 is TGCGCCAGCAGCATCGTCCTTAGCGGGGGGCGCAAGACCCAGTACTTC. It yields the protein CASSIVLSGGRKTQYF. V and J are TRBV5-1 and TRBJ2-5, with 10 bases lining up with TRBD2. There are 16 residues in the CDR3. J lost 6 bases, V lost 4 bases, and 12 bases had no gene match. Germline CDR1 SGHRS, CDR2 YFSETQ. The variable domain in full, with the rest retrieved from reference TRBV5-1 and TRBJ2-5, is KAGVTQTPRYLIKTRGQQVTLSCSPISGHRSVSWYQQTPGQGLQFLFEYFSETQRNKGNFPGRFSGRQFSNSRSEMNVSTLELGDSALYLCASSIVLSGGRKTQYFGPGTRLLVL.